Listed below are T cell receptor beta chains from one sample, sequenced in a study of blood T cell repertoires in COVID-19. Method: immunoSEQ multiplex PCR; TCRdb's copy keeps in-frame clones and lacks some. The profile shows about 40,000 clones, around 90% of them singletons. The sequenced sample was peripheral blood. The source of these receptors is a woman older than 75 with active COVID-19. Each CDR3 is given with its conserved first and last residue. The D gene is left open where the match is weak. Size values are once, few and many counts, or a class for expanded clones, and some rows have none.

v_call,clone_size,d_call,j_call,cdr3_aa,cdr3_nt
TRBV5-1,-,TRBD1,TRBJ2-5,CASSPRQGQETQYF,TGCGCCAGCAGCCCCCGACAGGGTCAAGAGACCCAGTACTTC
TRBV10-1,-,TRBD1,TRBJ2-1,CASSDTGTGFYNEQFF,TGCGCCAGCAGTGACACCGGGACAGGGTTCTACAATGAGCAGTTCTTC
TRBV6-1,-,-,TRBJ1-6,CASSEPGLSGTLHF,TGTGCCAGCAGTGAACCGGGACTTAGCGGGACCCTCCACTTT
TRBV6-4,-,-,TRBJ1-1,CASRMDSLNTEAFF,TGTGCCAGCAGAATGGACAGCCTGAACACTGAAGCTTTCTTT
TRBV7-2,-,-,TRBJ1-3,CATARDISGNTIYF,TGTGCCACCGCCCGGGACATCTCTGGAAACACCATATATTTT
TRBV11-2,-,-,TRBJ1-3,CASSPGVYSGNTIYF,TGTGCCAGCAGTCCAGGGGTATACTCTGGAAACACCATATATTTT
TRBV6-2/TRBV6-3,-,TRBD1,TRBJ2-5,CASRPWTGRQETQYF,TGTGCCAGCAGACCTTGGACAGGGAGGCAAGAGACCCAGTACTTC
TRBV4-3,-,-,TRBJ1-1,CASSQDRPRGTEAFF,TGCGCCAGCAGCCAAGATAGACCCCGGGGGACTGAAGCTTTCTTT
TRBV10-2,-,-,TRBJ2-1,CASSEGGTVLQFF,TGCGCCAGCAGTGAGGGCGGGACTGTACTCCAGTTCTTC
TRBV27,-,TRBD1,TRBJ2-1,CASSPRTGTGVNEQFF,TGTGCCAGCAGTCCTAGGACCGGGACAGGGGTCAATGAGCAGTTCTTC
TRBV7-9,-,TRBD1,TRBJ2-2,CASSSPRTGGGNTGELFF,TGTGCCAGCAGCTCCCCTCGGACAGGGGGCGGGAACACCGGGGAGCTGTTTTTT
TRBV24-1,-,TRBD1,TRBJ1-6,CATRDRGSSYNSPLHF,TGTGCCACTAGGGACAGGGGTAGCTCCTATAATTCACCCCTCCACTTT
TRBV4-3,few,TRBD2,TRBJ2-1,CASSQDLAGGPYNEQFF,TGCGCCAGCAGCCAAGATCTAGCGGGGGGGCCCTACAATGAGCAGTTCTTC
TRBV28,few,TRBD2,TRBJ2-3,CASSGRLAGFTDTQYF,TGTGCCAGCAGTGGAAGACTAGCGGGGTTCACAGATACGCAGTATTTT
TRBV19,-,-,TRBJ2-7,CASRGDRSYEQYF,TGTGCCAGTAGGGGCGACAGATCCTACGAGCAGTACTTC
TRBV7-2,-,-,TRBJ2-7,CASSLEASSSYEQYF,TGTGCCAGCAGCTTAGAAGCGTCAAGCTCCTACGAGCAGTACTTC
TRBV19,-,TRBD1,TRBJ1-1,CASSTPQGAGTEAFF,TGTGCCAGTAGTACACCACAGGGGGCGGGAACTGAAGCTTTCTTT
TRBV25-1,-,-,TRBJ1-2,CASSEFGSNYGYTF,TGTGCCAGCAGTGAATTCGGGAGTAACTATGGCTACACCTTC
TRBV5-8,-,-,TRBJ2-3,CASKRSGQAGTDTQYF,TGTGCCAGCAAAAGGAGTGGACAGGCGGGGACAGATACGCAGTATTTT
TRBV9,-,-,TRBJ2-3,CASSAEPRGDTQYF,TGTGCCAGCAGCGCGGAGCCGAGGGGGGATACGCAGTATTTT
TRBV2,-,-,TRBJ2-3,CASNTGFTDTQYF,TGTGCCAGCAATACAGGATTCACAGATACGCAGTATTTT
TRBV7-9,few,-,TRBJ1-3,CASSLSVGNTIYF,TGTGCCAGCAGCTTATCGGTTGGAAACACCATATATTTT
TRBV18,-,-,TRBJ2-1,CASSPSLQRNIYNEQFF,TGTGCCAGCTCACCAAGCCTCCAGCGGAACATCTACAATGAGCAGTTCTTC
TRBV5-6,few,-,TRBJ1-1,CASSLVRGNTEAFF,TGTGCCAGCAGCTTAGTAAGGGGGAACACTGAAGCTTTCTTT
TRBV28,-,-,TRBJ1-2,CASTARYGYTF,TGTGCCAGTACCGCGCGGTATGGCTACACCTTC
TRBV6-2/TRBV6-3,-,TRBD2,TRBJ2-3,CASRPYSGGASDTQYF,TGTGCCAGCAGACCTTATAGCGGGGGGGCATCAGATACGCAGTATTTT
TRBV7-8,-,TRBD1,TRBJ2-7,CASSLGQGNEQYF,TGTGCCAGCAGCCTGGGACAGGGTAACGAGCAGTACTTC
TRBV7-2,-,-,TRBJ2-3,CASSLFRTDTQYF,TGTGCCAGCAGCTTATTTCGGACAGATACGCAGTATTTT
TRBV5-8,-,TRBD2,TRBJ2-1,CASSSGGLAYNEQFF,TGTGCCAGCAGCTCAGGTGGACTAGCCTACAATGAGCAGTTCTTC
TRBV12-3/TRBV12-4,-,-,TRBJ2-1,CASSRQYNEQFF,TGTGCCAGCAGCCGACAATACAATGAGCAGTTCTTC
TRBV11-2,-,-,TRBJ2-1,CASSLAGKYNEQFF,TGTGCCAGCAGCTTAGCGGGGAAATACAATGAGCAGTTCTTC
TRBV11-2,-,TRBD1,TRBJ1-2,CASSSDRDNYGYTF,TGTGCCAGCAGCTCTGACAGGGATAACTATGGCTACACCTTC
TRBV28,-,-,TRBJ2-2,CASSLRGGPRTGELFF,TGTGCCAGCAGTTTAAGGGGGGGACCGAGGACCGGGGAGCTGTTTTTT
TRBV7-9,-,-,TRBJ2-7,CASSSFGLTAAEQYF,TGTGCCAGCAGCTCCTTCGGCCTAACCGCGGCCGAGCAGTACTTC
TRBV24-1,-,-,TRBJ1-5,CATSDPGPNQPQHF,TGTGCCACCAGTGATCCTGGGCCCAATCAGCCCCAGCATTTT
TRBV18,-,TRBD1,TRBJ2-2,CASSHQSRGRNTGELFF,TGTGCCAGCTCCCACCAATCCAGGGGGAGGAACACCGGGGAGCTGTTTTTT
TRBV6-5,-,TRBD2,TRBJ2-7,CASSTVASGGGEQYF,TGTGCCAGCAGTACCGTGGCTAGCGGGGGGGGAGAGCAGTACTTC
TRBV24-1,-,-,TRBJ2-7,CATEASLDEQYF,TGTGCCACCGAGGCTAGTCTGGACGAGCAGTACTTC
TRBV3-1/TRBV3-2,-,TRBD1,TRBJ1-1,CASRRQGGNTEAFF,TGTGCCAGCAGACGACAGGGAGGAAACACTGAAGCTTTCTTT
TRBV18,-,TRBD1,TRBJ2-5,CASSRGTGGRETQYF,TGTGCCAGCTCACGCGGGACAGGGGGCAGAGAGACCCAGTACTTC
TRBV5-4,-,-,TRBJ1-5,CASSLAGDSNQPQHF,TGTGCCAGCAGCTTGGCGGGGGATAGCAATCAGCCCCAGCATTTT
TRBV12-2,-,-,TRBJ2-2,CASRLGRCGGATGELFF,TGTGCAAGTCGCTTAGGTCGTTGCGGCGGGGCCACCGGGGAGCTGTTTTTT
TRBV30,few,TRBD1,TRBJ1-2,CAWSRKTGGGGGYTF,TGTGCCTGGAGTCGGAAGACAGGGGGAGGGGGTGGCTACACCTTC
TRBV7-9,once,-,TRBJ2-2,CASSPTSTGELFF,TGTGCCAGCAGCCCAACTAGTACCGGGGAGCTGTTTTTT
TRBV7-9,-,-,TRBJ1-4,CASSLAGFNEKLFF,TGTGCCAGCAGCTTAGCCGGGTTTAATGAAAAACTGTTTTTT
TRBV6-2/TRBV6-3,-,TRBD1,TRBJ2-4,CASTPTGPGQQYF,TGTGCCAGCACCCCTACTGGCCCGGGACAGCAGTACTTC
TRBV7-2,-,-,TRBJ1-1,CASSLQGFTEAFF,TGTGCCAGCAGCTTGCAGGGATTCACTGAAGCTTTCTTT
TRBV7-2,-,-,TRBJ1-2,CASSLAVRAYGYTF,TGTGCCAGCAGCTTAGCGGTCAGGGCCTATGGCTACACCTTC
TRBV29-1,-,TRBD1,TRBJ1-2,CSVYITGTGRGYTF,TGCAGCGTTTACATAACCGGGACAGGGCGCGGCTACACCTTC
TRBV18,-,TRBD1,TRBJ2-5,CASSRDRGEETQYF,TGTGCCAGCTCGCGAGACAGGGGCGAGGAGACCCAGTACTTC
TRBV7-9,-,-,TRBJ1-1,CASSLGGSTEAFF,TGTGCCAGCAGCCTCGGGGGGAGCACTGAAGCTTTCTTT
TRBV9,-,-,TRBJ1-5,CASSGGGGNQPQHF,TGTGCCAGCAGCGGGGGCGGGGGCAATCAGCCCCAGCATTTT
TRBV7-3,-,TRBD2,TRBJ2-1,CASSLAGGLQDEQFF,TGTGCCAGCAGCTTAGCGGGGGGATTACAGGATGAGCAGTTCTTC